Reported below is one T cell receptor beta chain. The antigen remains undetermined. This record belongs to a study of graft-versus-host responses after intestinal transplantation. Overall study context: Recipients received multivisceral, liver-intestinal, or isolated intestinal transplants.

Germline CDR1 reads SGHNT; CDR2 reads YYREEE (reference sequence). V dropped 5 bases and J dropped 1 base, with 11 bases sitting between them. This CDR3 is 14 amino acids long. Using immunoSEQ multiplex PCR, the repertoire was profiled, and TCRdb retains in-frame clones only, with some absent. The table includes 95,000 to 150,000 clones, approximately 96% detected once. The receptor comes from a human donor who received an intestinal transplant. This chain links TRBV5-4 with TRBJ2-3; possibly TRBD1 or TRBD2 for D (5 bases each). Material: unstimulated CD8+ T cells sorted from spleen or lymph node cells, obtained before intestinal transplant. The CDR3 protein is CASRVRGGTDTQYF. Written as DNA, the CDR3 is TGTGCCAGCAGAGTGAGAGGGGGCACAGATACGCAGTATTTT.